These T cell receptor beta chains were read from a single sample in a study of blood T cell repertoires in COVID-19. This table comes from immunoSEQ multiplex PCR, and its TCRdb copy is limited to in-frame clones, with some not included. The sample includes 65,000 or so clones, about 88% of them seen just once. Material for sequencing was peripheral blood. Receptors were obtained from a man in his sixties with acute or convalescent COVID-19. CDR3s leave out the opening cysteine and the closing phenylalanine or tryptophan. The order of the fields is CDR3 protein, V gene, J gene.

CDR3 protein: ASSSFNYGYT
V gene: TRBV7-2
J gene: TRBJ1-2

CDR3 protein: ASSQAKGTAKNEKLF
V gene: TRBV4-2
J gene: TRBJ1-4

CDR3 protein: ASRPGQLNTEAF
V gene: TRBV6-5
J gene: TRBJ1-1

CDR3 protein: AWSTGEANYGYT
V gene: TRBV30
J gene: TRBJ1-2

CDR3 protein: ASSLGRAGNTIY
V gene: TRBV27
J gene: TRBJ1-3

CDR3 protein: ASSQEGLTYEQY
V gene: TRBV4-2
J gene: TRBJ2-7

CDR3 protein: ASSVADYSNQPQH
V gene: TRBV9
J gene: TRBJ1-5

CDR3 protein: ASSQTGVNEKLF
V gene: TRBV2
J gene: TRBJ1-4

CDR3 protein: ASSQDLSGYT
V gene: TRBV4-1
J gene: TRBJ1-2

CDR3 protein: ASSVDGGSYNEQF
V gene: TRBV9
J gene: TRBJ2-1

CDR3 protein: ASSIKGDIEGYT
V gene: TRBV19
J gene: TRBJ1-2

CDR3 protein: ASKASSGDTEAF
V gene: TRBV10-1
J gene: TRBJ1-1

CDR3 protein: ASSYAQGSLIYGYT
V gene: TRBV6-6
J gene: TRBJ1-2

CDR3 protein: AWSPPDRASGEQY
V gene: TRBV30
J gene: TRBJ2-7

CDR3 protein: ASSQGQGTQPQH
V gene: TRBV5-1
J gene: TRBJ1-5

CDR3 protein: ASSSSTGFSYNEQF
V gene: TRBV5-1
J gene: TRBJ2-1

CDR3 protein: ASSQGSKSYTQY
V gene: TRBV3-1/TRBV3-2
J gene: TRBJ2-3

CDR3 protein: ASISRTGGYT
V gene: TRBV2
J gene: TRBJ1-2

CDR3 protein: ATSRYRESSYNSPLH
V gene: TRBV15
J gene: TRBJ1-6

CDR3 protein: ASSPTGRNGYT
V gene: TRBV3-1/TRBV3-2
J gene: TRBJ1-2

CDR3 protein: SVEVLPRDGYT
V gene: TRBV29-1
J gene: TRBJ1-2